A selection of T cell receptor beta chains follows, all from one sample in a study of T cell repertoires in cytomegalovirus infection. TCRdb processed the reads anew with MiXCR; each CDR3 protein has one entry. The table shows about 180,000 distinct CDR3 sequences, with approximately 15% occurring only once. The sequenced sample consisted of PBMCs. All receptors derive from a human donor in good health (CMV status not recorded). Some clones in this sample may be carry-over from other donors' samples. Each CDR3 is given with its conserved first and last residue. A D gene is named only where the DNA matches it firmly. Clone size is given for some rows only: seen once, a few or many times, or a class if the clone is expanded.

size,D,J,V,CDR3,DNA
NA,NA,TRBJ2-3,TRBV7-2,CASSASSWRRTTDTQYF,TGTGCCAGCAGCGCCTCTAGCTGGCGGCGGACCACAGATACGCAGTATTTT
many,NA,TRBJ2-7,TRBV7-9,CASSRTETISYEQYF,TGTGCCAGCAGTCGAACAGAGACTATCTCCTACGAGCAGTACTTC
many,NA,TRBJ1-1,TRBV28,CASTLGGVPVNTEAFF,TGTGCCAGCACCCTGGGGGGGGTACCGGTGAACACTGAAGCTTTCTTT
many,NA,TRBJ1-2,TRBV7-2,CASSSREAGYGYTF,TGTGCCAGCAGCTCGCGAGAAGCGGGCTATGGCTACACCTTC
NA,NA,TRBJ2-7,TRBV12-3/TRBV12-4,CASSPPPGVNEQYF,TGTGCCAGCAGTCCCCCCCCCGGCGTGAACGAGCAGTACTTC
NA,NA,TRBJ1-3,TRBV29-1,CSVTGSGNTIYF,TGCAGCGTCACGGGCTCTGGAAACACCATATATTTT
NA,TRBD1,TRBJ1-2,TRBV4-3,CASSQDRQGGYTF,TGCGCCAGCAGCCAAGACAGACAGGGCGGCTACACCTTC
NA,TRBD2,TRBJ2-7,TRBV14,CASSPRTSAEQYF,TGTGCCAGCAGCCCCCGGACTAGCGCCGAGCAGTACTTC
few,NA,TRBJ1-1,TRBV6-4,CASTRPGHIPLFGEAFF,TGTGCCAGCACCCGCCCGGGACACATACCCTTGTTTGGTGAAGCTTTCTTT
few,TRBD1,TRBJ1-2,TRBV29-1,CSVRDSLIYGYTF,TGCAGCGTTCGGGACAGTCTTATCTATGGCTACACCTTC
many,TRBD1,TRBJ2-2,TRBV4-1,CASSQDRQGALTGELFF,TGCGCCAGCAGCCAAGACCGACAGGGGGCGCTGACCGGGGAGCTGTTTTTT
many,NA,TRBJ1-1,TRBV7-2,CASSLRSNAGGTEAFF,TGTGCCAGCAGCTTAAGATCTAACGCAGGAGGTACTGAAGCTTTCTTT
NA,NA,TRBJ2-1,TRBV5-6,CASSLDGSGNEQFF,TGTGCCAGCAGCTTGGACGGGAGTGGGAATGAGCAGTTCTTC
NA,NA,TRBJ1-1,TRBV5-1,CASRQPGARTEAFF,TGCGCCAGCCGGCAGCCGGGGGCGCGGACTGAAGCTTTCTTT
NA,NA,TRBJ1-2,TRBV9,CASSPRSTYGYTF,TGTGCCAGCAGCCCCCGTTCTACCTATGGCTACACCTTC
many,NA,TRBJ1-1,TRBV7-2,CASSLGWEGTEAFF,TGTGCCAGCAGCCTTGGATGGGAGGGCACTGAAGCTTTCTTT
NA,NA,TRBJ1-4,TRBV14,CASSPLRGATNEKLFF,TGTGCCAGCAGCCCTCTAAGGGGTGCAACTAATGAAAAACTGTTTTTT
NA,NA,TRBJ2-7,TRBV28,CASSLFGPLGEQYF,TGTGCCAGCAGTTTATTTGGGCCCCTGGGGGAGCAGTACTTC
NA,NA,TRBJ2-3,TRBV7-9,CASSPRTGRGTDTQYF,TGTGCCAGCAGCCCTCGGACAGGGAGGGGCACAGATACGCAGTATTTT
NA,NA,TRBJ2-5,TRBV29-1,CSVGLLEETQYF,TGCAGCGTTGGGCTATTAGAAGAGACCCAGTACTTC
NA,TRBD2,TRBJ2-4,TRBV5-4,CASSFLAGEAKNIQYF,TGTGCCAGCAGCTTCTTAGCGGGAGAGGCCAAAAACATTCAGTACTTC
NA,NA,TRBJ1-5,TRBV29-1,CSVRVSGQPQHF,TGCAGCGTTCGGGTTTCTGGACAGCCCCAGCATTTT